The clone carrying this T cell receptor beta chain was detected a few times. Its antigen is undetermined. This entry comes from a study of cytomegalovirus exposure and HLA in healthy donors. Study-wide results and limits: Associated with HLA alleles at 0.05 false discovery rate in a later analysis were approximately 17,000 TCR beta sequences. TCR beta sequences reportedly predicted most subjects' HLA-A and HLA-B alleles accurately. Most likely, a cluster of highly shared sequence variants arose as a sequencing artifact. In a later analysis, V- and J-gene trimming of beta chains associated with a DCLRE1C missense variant, replicated independently.

The PCR made use of 60 Vbeta and 13 Jbeta primers. Data came from immunoSEQ multiplex PCR; TCRdb stores just in-frame clones and leaves some out. The table records about 130,000 clones, 60% to 80% of them present only once. The V gene lost 6 bases and the J gene lost 7 bases, with 18 bases spanning the gap. The CDR3 is made up of 15 amino acids. The V gene's germline CDR1 is SGHTA and CDR2 FQGNSA. The chain has TRBV7-2 and TRBJ1-4; D may be TRBD1 (6 bases). This receptor was obtained from a male donor in good health and CMV-seronegative. The sample was PBMCs. The CDR3 region is CASSQLRGPGEKLFF. The CDR3 coding sequence is TGTGCCAGCAGTCAACTGCGGGGGCCGGGTGAAAAACTGTTTTTT.